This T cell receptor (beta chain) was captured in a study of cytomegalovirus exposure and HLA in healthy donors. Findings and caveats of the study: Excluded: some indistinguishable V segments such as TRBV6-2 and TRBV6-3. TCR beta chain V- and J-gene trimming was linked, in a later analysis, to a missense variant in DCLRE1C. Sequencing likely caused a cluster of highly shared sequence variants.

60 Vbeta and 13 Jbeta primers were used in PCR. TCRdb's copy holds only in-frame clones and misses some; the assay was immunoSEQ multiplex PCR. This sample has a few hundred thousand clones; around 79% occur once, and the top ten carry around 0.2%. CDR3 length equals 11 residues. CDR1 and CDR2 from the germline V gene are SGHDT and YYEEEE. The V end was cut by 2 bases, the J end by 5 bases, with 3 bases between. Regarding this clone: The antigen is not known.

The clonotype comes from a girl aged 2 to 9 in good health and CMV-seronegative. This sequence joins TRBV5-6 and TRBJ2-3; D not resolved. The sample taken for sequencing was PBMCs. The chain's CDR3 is CASSFGDTQYF. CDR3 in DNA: TGTGCCAGCAGCTTCGGAGATACGCAGTATTTT.